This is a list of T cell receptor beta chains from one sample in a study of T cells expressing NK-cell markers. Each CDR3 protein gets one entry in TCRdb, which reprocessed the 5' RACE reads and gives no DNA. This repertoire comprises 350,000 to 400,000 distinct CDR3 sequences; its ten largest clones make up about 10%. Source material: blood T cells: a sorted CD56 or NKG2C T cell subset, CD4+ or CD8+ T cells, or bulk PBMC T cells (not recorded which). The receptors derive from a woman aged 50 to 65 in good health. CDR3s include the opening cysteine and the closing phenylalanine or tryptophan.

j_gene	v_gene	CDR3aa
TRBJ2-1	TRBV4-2	CASSQVRGGANSGAEQFF
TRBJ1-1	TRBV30	CAWSGLPGPWRHTEAFF
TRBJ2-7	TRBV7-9	CASSARESGWDEQYF
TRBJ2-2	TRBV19	CASSPRQRNTGELFF
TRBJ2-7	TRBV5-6	CASSWGQVSYEQYF
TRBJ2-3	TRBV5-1	CASTLGRNTDTQYF
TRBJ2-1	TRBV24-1	CATSEAGATIEQFF
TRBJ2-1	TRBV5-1	CASTNDPGASNEQFF
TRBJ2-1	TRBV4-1	CASSYSGRALYNEQFF
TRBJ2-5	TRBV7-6	CASSSLGGVETQYF
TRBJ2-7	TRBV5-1	CASSLPGGTNWTYEQYF
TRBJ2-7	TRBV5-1	CASSLAGGAVYEQYF
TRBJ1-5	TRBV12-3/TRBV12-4	CASSPGVLGQGRGQPQHF
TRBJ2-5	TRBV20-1	CSATPVIGETQYF
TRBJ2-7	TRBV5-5	CASSLVPESGRVYEQYF
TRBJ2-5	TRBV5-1	CASSPGLAGMETQYF
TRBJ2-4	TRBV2	CASRDTSTVLQYF
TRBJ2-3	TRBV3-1	CASSPPGGGADTQYF
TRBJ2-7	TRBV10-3	CAISSEERIIRYEQYF
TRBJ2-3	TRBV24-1	CATSAGSETDTQYF
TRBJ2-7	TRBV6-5	CASSYWPGDYEQYF
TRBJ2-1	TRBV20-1	CSGREGPYNEQFF
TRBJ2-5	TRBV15	CATSSGLRTQYF
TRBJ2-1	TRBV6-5	CASSYSMRQFF
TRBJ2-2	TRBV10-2	CASSERGELFF
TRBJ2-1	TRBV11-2	CASSPSANEQFF
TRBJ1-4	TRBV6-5	CASSPRDRNEKLFF
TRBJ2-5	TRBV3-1	CASSPAERWETQYF
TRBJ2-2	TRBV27	CASTHAGELFF
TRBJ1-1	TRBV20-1	CSARVLTGALNTEAFF
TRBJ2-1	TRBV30	CAWSSGYYNEQFF
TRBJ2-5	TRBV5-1	CASSFGTIRETQYF
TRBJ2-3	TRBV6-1	CASSEWVAGDTDTQYF
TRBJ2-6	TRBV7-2	CASSLDIGSGANVLTF
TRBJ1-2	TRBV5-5	CASSLPGSRGYTF
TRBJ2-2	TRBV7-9	CASSLIPGTGTGELFF
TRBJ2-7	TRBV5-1	CASSLAAGGSYEQYF
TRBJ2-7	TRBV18	CASSPEVRDEQYF
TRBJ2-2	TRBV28	CASRTGVITGELFF
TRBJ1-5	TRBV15	CATSRRGRAEPQHF
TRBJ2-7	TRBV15	CATSAGRGRTYEQYF
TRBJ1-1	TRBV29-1	CSAFTPKGTEAFF
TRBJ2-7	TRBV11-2	CASSSTVLGTDYEQYF
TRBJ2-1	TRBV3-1	CASSPPINSGRSYNEQFF
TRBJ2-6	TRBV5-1	CASSLRLTGANVLTF
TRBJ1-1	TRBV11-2	CASSRNGDEAFF
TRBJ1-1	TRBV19	CASSMSLRTEAFF
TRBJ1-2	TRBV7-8	CASSLTRDREFYGYTF
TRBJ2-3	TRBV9	CASSTVAGGFTDTQYF
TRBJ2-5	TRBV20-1	CSARAPHTRETQYF
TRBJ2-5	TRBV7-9	CASSRLEGQETQYF
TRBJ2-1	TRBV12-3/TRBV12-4	CASSLGGFRGYNEQFF
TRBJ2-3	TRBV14	CASSLEAGSTDTQYF
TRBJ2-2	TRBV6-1	CASSEVWNTGELFF
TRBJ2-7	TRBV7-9	CASSFGLAGNDEQYF